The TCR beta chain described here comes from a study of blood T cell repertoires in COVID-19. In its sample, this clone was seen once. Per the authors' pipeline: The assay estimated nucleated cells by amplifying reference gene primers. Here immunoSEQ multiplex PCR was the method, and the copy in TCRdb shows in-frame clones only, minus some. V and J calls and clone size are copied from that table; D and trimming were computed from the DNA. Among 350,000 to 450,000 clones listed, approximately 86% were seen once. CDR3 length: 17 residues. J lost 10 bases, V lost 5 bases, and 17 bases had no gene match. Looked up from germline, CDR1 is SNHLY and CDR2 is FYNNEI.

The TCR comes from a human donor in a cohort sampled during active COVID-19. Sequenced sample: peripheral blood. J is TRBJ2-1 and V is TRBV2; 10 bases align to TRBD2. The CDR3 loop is CASSPFSTSGKDGEQFF. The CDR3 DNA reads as TGTGCCAGCAGTCCCTTTTCAACTAGCGGGAAGGACGGGGAGCAGTTCTTC.